This T cell receptor beta chain was sequenced for a study of blood T cell repertoires in COVID-19. Sequencing was performed with immunoSEQ multiplex PCR; in TCRdb, only in-frame clones are kept and a portion is missing. The data hold about 170,000 clones, with roughly 80% observed a single time. V lost 8 bases to trimming and J lost 7 bases, with 9 bases between them. The CDR3 totals 11 residues. The sequence was obtained from a woman in her forties or fifties who had recovered from COVID-19. Sequenced material: PBMCs or T cells enriched from blood (not recorded which). The chain links TRBV12-3 or TRBV12-4 to TRBJ1-5; weak D call: TRBD1 (5 bases). CDR3 in DNA: TGTGCCAGCCGGGGGAGACAGCCCCAGCATTTT. It encodes CASRGRQPQHF.